This passage covers 30 T cell receptor beta chains from one sample sequenced in a study of blood T cell repertoires in COVID-19. Here immunoSEQ multiplex PCR was the method, and the copy in TCRdb shows in-frame clones only, minus some. The table has about 160,000 clones, 80% seen once; the top ten hold nearly 3.5%. Sequenced: PBMCs or T cells enriched from blood (not recorded which). All receptors come from a woman aged 60-75 years who had recovered from COVID-19.

The chain couples TRBV7-8 to TRBJ1-1; D possibly corresponds to TRBD1 (6 bases). Germline CDR1 is SGHVS and CDR2 is FQNEAQ. V was trimmed by 5 bases and J by 1 base, leaving 14 bases between them. This CDR3 has 15 residues. For the CDR3, the DNA is TGTGCCAGCAGCCTAGATGGACAGAAGAACACTGAAGCTTTCTTT. This encodes CASSLDGQKNTEAFF.

Comments on this clone: Mismatch with germline at one junction end may stem from a read error. V is TRBV6-5 and J is TRBJ1-2, with unresolved D. Germline CDR1 and CDR2: MNHEY and SVGAGI. The CDR3 length is 13 residues. CDR3 region: CASTRGTNRGPGF. The CDR3 nucleotides are TGTGCCAGCACCAGAGGAACGAATAGAGGTCCCGGCTTC.

The V call is TRBV4-1, the J call TRBJ1-5; TRBD1 might be the D (5 bases). This CDR3 has 16 residues. The germline CDR1 and CDR2 sequences are MGHRA and YSYEKL. The V gene lost 1 base and the J gene lost 0 bases, with 10 bases spanning the gap. The CDR3 nucleotides read TGCGCCAGCAGCCAAGGGGGCAGCCATAGCAATCAGCCCCAGCATTTT. Amino acids: CASSQGGSHSNQPQHF.

The genes are TRBV21-1 and TRBJ2-7; TRBD1 reflects the table's D call only, with no check against the DNA. TRBV21-1 constitutes a pseudogene. The length of the CDR3 is 13 residues. CDR3 residues: CAIRTGGDYEQYF. Written as DNA, the CDR3 is TGTGCCATCCGGACAGGAGGGGACTACGAGCAGTACTTC.

In DNA, the CDR3 is TGCGCCAGCAGCTTGGCAGGGGCGGACTATGGCTACACCTTC. Protein sequence: CASSLAGADYGYTF. The rearrangement links TRBV5-1 to TRBJ1-2; D is possibly TRBD1 (6 bases). The CDR3 spans 14 residues. From germline, CDR1 is SGHRS and CDR2 YFSETQ. Trimming cost V 0 bases and J 3 bases, with 9 bases left between them. The variable domain in full, with the rest retrieved from reference TRBV5-1 and TRBJ1-2, is KAGVTQTPRYLIKTRGQQVTLSCSPISGHRSVSWYQQTPGQGLQFLFEYFSETQRNKGNFPGRFSGRQFSNSRSEMNVSTLELGDSALYLCASSLAGADYGYTFGSGTRLTVV.

The chain is built from TRBV5-8 and TRBJ1-1; D gene unclear. Germline V gene sequence: CDR1 SGHTS, CDR2 YDEGEE. The CDR3 is 14 residues long. V was trimmed by 2 bases and J by 1 base, leaving 9 bases between them. CDR3 sequence (DNA): TGTGCCAGCAGCTTACGATTGGCGAACACTGAAGCTTTCTTT. As protein: CASSLRLANTEAFF.

The chain combines TRBV12-5 with TRBJ2-5; 10 bases are a match to TRBD2. In germline, CDR1 is LGHNT, CDR2 FRNRAP. This CDR3 has 15 residues. Losses at the gene ends were 7 bases for V and 1 base for J; bases not matched to a gene: 6. The CDR3 DNA follows: TGTGCTAGTGTGCGGACTAGCGGACTCCAAGAGACCCAGTACTTC. Amino acids: CASVRTSGLQETQYF.

The genes are TRBV7-3 and TRBJ2-7; D gene ambiguous. The CDR3 length is 14 residues. Germline CDR1 SGHTA, CDR2 FQGTGA. V lost 0 bases, J lost 1 base, and 7 bases lay in between. The CDR3 region has the DNA TGTGCCAGCAGCTTAACGCCCAGTTCCTACGAGCAGTACTTC. Translating it yields CASSLTPSSYEQYF.

The chain recombines TRBV5-1 with TRBJ1-2; 7 nucleotides match TRBD1. The CDR3 runs to 15 residues. J lost 4 bases, V lost 0 bases, and 6 bases had no gene match. Germline V lookup: CDR1 SGHRS, CDR2 YFSETQ. CDR3 residues: CASSLAGQPVYGYTF. DNA of the CDR3: TGCGCCAGCAGCTTGGCGGGACAGCCCGTCTATGGCTACACCTTC.

This clone was seen just once. The rearrangement joins TRBV5-1 to TRBJ2-3; TRBD2 matches 7 bases. The CDR3 has 14 residues. Germline CDR1 and CDR2: SGHRS and YFSETQ. J lost 0 bases, V lost 5 bases, and 3 bases had no gene match. The CDR3, as DNA: TGCGCCAGCAGTTCTAGCGGAAGCACAGATACGCAGTATTTT. It translates to CASSSSGSTDTQYF.

V gene TRBV11-2 combines with J gene TRBJ1-2, with 7 positions matching TRBD1. Germline CDR1 is SGHAT and CDR2 is FQNNGV. The CDR3 length is 15 residues. V shed 6 bases and J 8 bases; nucleotides not matched to a gene: 15. This CDR3 reads CASSIERQGVIGYTF. Written as DNA, the CDR3 is TGTGCCAGCAGTATTGAAAGACAGGGAGTTATAGGCTACACCTTC.

The rearrangement links TRBV27 to TRBJ2-2; 16 bases line up with TRBD2. Germline CDR1 and CDR2: MNHEY and SMNVEV (reference sequence). V lost 3 bases, J lost 2 bases, and 9 bases stayed unmatched. This CDR3 is built from 20 residues. The chain's CDR3 is CASSFLPGLAGGPNTGELFF. As DNA, the CDR3 is TGTGCCAGCAGTTTTCTCCCGGGACTAGCGGGGGGGCCCAACACCGGGGAGCTGTTTTTT.

This clone appeared a few times. The chain employs TRBV20-1 and TRBJ2-3; D is perhaps TRBD1 (6 bases). CDR1 is DFQATT and CDR2 is SNEGSKA in the germline V gene (reference sequence). This CDR3 contains 15 residues. V lost 3 bases, J lost 2 bases, and 15 bases lay in between. CDR3 coding DNA: TGCAGTGCTAGTGACTATCGGGACAACACAGATACGCAGTATTTT. Translated, it gives CSASDYRDNTDTQYF.

This CDR3 reads CAWSYGTGVTEAFF. CDR3 sequence (DNA): TGTGCCTGGAGTTACGGGACAGGGGTCACTGAAGCTTTCTTT. The rearrangement uses TRBV30 and TRBJ1-1; 10 nucleotides align to TRBD1. The CDR3 contains 14 residues. The germline gives CDR1 GTSNPN, CDR2 SVGIG (reference sequence). V lost 2 bases and J lost 4; bases outside the gene matches: 4.

The rearrangement joins TRBV4-2 to TRBJ2-1; D is ambiguous. The CDR3 covers 17 residues. Germline values: CDR1 LGHNA, CDR2 YNFKEQ. Trimming removed 1 base from V and 0 bases from J, with 13 bases in between. As DNA, the CDR3 is TGTGCCAGCAGCCAAGGGTTCAGCCACAGCTCCTACAATGAGCAGTTCTTC. Translation gives CASSQGFSHSSYNEQFF.

V usage is TRBV5-1 and J usage is TRBJ1-1, with TRBD1 identical over 7 bases. Germline CDR1 SGHRS, CDR2 YFSETQ. The CDR3 has 15 amino acids. V shed 4 bases and J 1 base; nucleotides not matched to a gene: 7. The CDR3 sequence is CASSARTGANTEAFF. CDR3 in DNA: TGCGCCAGCAGCGCACGCACAGGGGCGAACACTGAAGCTTTCTTT.

The rearrangement uses TRBV6-5 and TRBJ2-3; D is perhaps TRBD2 (5 bases). Trimming stripped 8 bases from V and 3 bases from J, with 18 bases between. The germline gives CDR1 MNHEY, CDR2 SVGAGI. This CDR3 has 15 residues. CDR3 protein: CASHPRGTVTDTQYF. The CDR3, as DNA: TGTGCCAGCCACCCCCGGGGAACCGTTACAGATACGCAGTATTTT.

The chain links TRBV19 to TRBJ1-2; D remains ambiguous. Germline CDR1 is LNHDA and CDR2 is SQIVND (reference sequence). This CDR3 comprises 13 residues. The V gene lost 7 bases and the J gene lost 3 bases, with 12 bases spanning the gap. CDR3 residues: CASIPGGDYGYTF. CDR3 bases: TGTGCCAGTATCCCGGGCGGGGACTATGGCTACACCTTC.

J is TRBJ2-1 and V is TRBV4-1; D unresolved. Germline values: CDR1 MGHRA, CDR2 YSYEKL. CDR3 size: 13 residues. The V end was cut by 1 base, the J end by 7 bases, with 8 bases between. This CDR3 reads CASSQGPRNEQFF. The CDR3 DNA reads as TGCGCCAGCAGCCAAGGCCCCAGGAATGAGCAGTTCTTC.

V and J are TRBV5-1 and TRBJ1-5; D not certain. V was trimmed by 0 bases and J by 6 bases, leaving 7 bases between them. The CDR3 contains 13 residues. Germline V CDR1 and CDR2: SGHRS, YFSETQ. The CDR3 sequence: CASSLDPGQPQHF. CDR3 sequence (DNA): TGCGCCAGCAGCTTGGACCCGGGTCAGCCCCAGCATTTT.

The J gene is TRBJ2-1, the V gene TRBV4-1; D might be TRBD2 (7 bases). Germline V CDR1 and CDR2: MGHRA, YSYEKL. V was cut by 1 base and J by 4 bases, with 11 bases left in between. This CDR3 is built from 15 residues. The CDR3 loop is CASSQGGGPYNEQFF. CDR3 nucleotide sequence: TGCGCCAGCAGCCAAGGGGGGGGGCCATACAATGAGCAGTTCTTC.

The rearrangement uses TRBV18 and TRBJ1-1, with D unresolved. The CDR3 is made up of 14 amino acids. The germline V and J ends were trimmed by 1 base and 1 base, with 7 bases remaining between them. CDR1 is KGHSH and CDR2 is LQKENI in the germline V gene. Written as DNA, the CDR3 is TGTGCCAGCTCACCACAACTCGGGAACACTGAAGCTTTCTTT. Translating it yields CASSPQLGNTEAFF.

The chain links TRBV9 to TRBJ1-3; a weak D match, TRBD1 (6 bases). The germline CDR1 and CDR2 sequences are SGDLS and YYNGEE. The CDR3 has 18 amino acids. Deletions cut 4 bases from V and 4 bases from J, with 24 bases between. CDR3 DNA sequence: TGTGCCAGCAGCCCAGACACCGGGGGGGCATACTGGGGAAACACCATATATTTT. It encodes CASSPDTGGAYWGNTIYF.

J is TRBJ2-5 and V is TRBV7-6; 9 bases map to TRBD2. The CDR3 has 17 amino acids. Germline assignment: CDR1 SGHVS and CDR2 FNYEAQ. Unmatched junction bases numbered 8, after V lost 1 base and J lost 2 bases. The CDR3: CASSLVWRGGLQETQYF. The CDR3 DNA follows: TGTGCCAGCAGCTTAGTCTGGCGGGGGGGGTTACAAGAGACCCAGTACTTC.

The chain links TRBV12-3 or TRBV12-4 to TRBJ1-5; 7 bases agree with TRBD1. The CDR3 runs to 13 residues. V dropped 6 bases and J dropped 4; count of bases not matched to a gene: 3. CDR3 region: CASRQTGNQPQHF. The CDR3 DNA reads TGTGCCAGCAGACAGACAGGGAATCAGCCCCAGCATTTT.

V gene TRBV6-1 combines with J gene TRBJ2-5; no definite D call. The V gene's germline CDR1 is MNHNS and CDR2 SASEGT. The CDR3 totals 13 residues. The V and J ends lost 3 bases and 2 bases respectively, with 7 bases between them. The CDR3 DNA reads as TGTGCCAGCAGTGACGACGGGCAAGAGACCCAGTACTTC. Translated, it gives CASSDDGQETQYF.

The gene calls are TRBV7-2 and TRBJ2-1, with 9 bases aligning to TRBD2. Germline V gene lookup returns CDR1 SGHTA and CDR2 FQGNSA. J gave up 7 bases and V 5 bases, and 3 bases lay outside the gene matches. The CDR3 is made up of 13 amino acids. In DNA, the CDR3 is TGTGCCAGCAGCCCTAGCGGGGCGAATGAGCAGTTCTTC. As protein: CASSPSGANEQFF.

The chain links TRBV6-1 to TRBJ1-2, with 7 bases aligning to TRBD1. The CDR3 loop spans 14 amino acids. The germline V gene encodes CDR1 MNHNS and CDR2 SASEGT. With V trimmed by 7 bases and J by 4 bases, 9 bases remained unmatched. Written as DNA, the CDR3 is TGTGCCAGCACCTGGGACAGACTTGGCTATGGCTACACCTTC. Its translation: CASTWDRLGYGYTF.

This chain joins TRBV11-3 and TRBJ2-5, with TRBD1 matching over 12 bases. Looked up from germline, CDR1 is SGHNT and CDR2 is YENEEA. V shed 3 bases and J 5 bases; nucleotides not matched to a gene: 10. This CDR3 has 17 amino acids. The chain's CDR3 is CASSLTGTGGAGETQYF. DNA of the CDR3: TGTGCCAGCAGCTTGACCGGGACAGGGGGCGCCGGTGAGACCCAGTACTTC.

This clone came up once. This chain links TRBV3-1 (or the pseudogene TRBV3-2) with TRBJ2-6; 7 bases are shared with TRBD2. With V trimmed by 5 bases and J by 1 base, 2 bases remained unmatched. Looked up from germline, CDR1 is LGHDT and CDR2 is YNNKEL (reference sequence). The CDR3 is made up of 15 amino acids. The CDR3 reads CASSFGGSGANVLTF. CDR3 coding DNA: TGTGCCAGCAGCTTCGGGGGGTCTGGGGCCAACGTCCTGACTTTC.